These T cell receptor beta chains were read from a single sample in a study of T cell repertoires in cytomegalovirus infection. The antigens for these receptors are not known. TCRdb itself ran the reads through MiXCR, one entry per CDR3 protein. The data hold 750,000 to 950,000 distinct CDR3 sequences, with under 35% observed a single time. The material sequenced was cultured CD8+ T cells from PBMCs, taken from culture after CMV antigen stimulation. These receptors originate from a human donor in good health (CMV status not recorded). Some clones in this sample may be carry-over from other donors' samples. Each CDR3 is given with its conserved first and last residue. The D gene is left open where the match is weak. Size is omitted from some rows. Given values are once, few, many or a class for expanded clones.

J gene	D gene	V gene	clone size	CDR3 DNA	CDR3 protein
TRBJ2-6	.	TRBV6-5	.	TGTGCCAGCAGAAGGGTCTACAACTGGGCCAACGTCCTGACTTTC	CASRRVYNWANVLTF
TRBJ2-1	.	TRBV11-2	few	TGTGCCAGCAGCTTAGATCTTACGCGGCGGGGGCCCTACAATGAGCAGTTCTTC	CASSLDLTRRGPYNEQFF
TRBJ2-7	TRBD2	TRBV20-1	.	TGCAGTGCTAGGGAGCGGGGCCAACCCTCCTACGAGCAGTACTTC	CSARERGQPSYEQYF
TRBJ2-1	.	TRBV28	many	TGTGCCAGCAGTTGGGACAATGAGCAGTTCTTC	CASSWDNEQFF
TRBJ2-7	TRBD1	TRBV5-4	.	TGTGCCAGCAGCATCGACAGGGACTACGAGCAGTACTTC	CASSIDRDYEQYF
TRBJ2-7	TRBD1	TRBV7-9	many	TGTGCCAGCAGCTGGCGGGACAGGGGCTTCTACGAGCAGTACTTC	CASSWRDRGFYEQYF
TRBJ1-2	TRBD1	TRBV12-3/TRBV12-4	.	TGTGCCAGCAGTAGCGGGACAGGTGATATCTATGGCTACACCTTC	CASSSGTGDIYGYTF
TRBJ1-2	TRBD1	TRBV7-6	.	TGTGCCAGCAGCTCTGGACAGGGTTGTAATGGCTACACCTTC	CASSSGQGCNGYTF
TRBJ1-5	.	TRBV12-3/TRBV12-4	few	TGTGCCAGCAGTTTGTCGGGAGGGAAAATTAATCTGCCCCAGCATTTT	CASSLSGGKINLPQHF
TRBJ2-1	.	TRBV27	few	TGTGCCAGCGAGCCATTAGGGACACTCTCCTACAATGAGCAGTTCTTC	CASEPLGTLSYNEQFF
TRBJ1-6	.	TRBV7-9	many	TGTGCCAGCAGCCAATGGGGGAACGGAGATTCACCCCTCCACTTT	CASSQWGNGDSPLHF
TRBJ2-7	TRBD1	TRBV4-1	few	TGCGCCAGCAGCCAAGGGGACAGTTACGAGCAGTACTTC	CASSQGDSYEQYF
TRBJ2-5	.	TRBV5-6	few	TGTGCCAGCAGCCCCGGGACATATGTCCAAGAGACCCAGTACTTC	CASSPGTYVQETQYF
TRBJ1-6	TRBD1	TRBV7-2	many	TGTGCCAGCAGCTATATGGGCCTGACAGGGGCCCTAAATTCACCCCTCCACTTT	CASSYMGLTGALNSPLHF
TRBJ1-1	.	TRBV6-5	few	TGTGCCAGCAGTTACCATCAGACAAGGGAAGCTTTCTTT	CASSYHQTREAFF
TRBJ2-1	.	TRBV19	few	TGTGCCAGTAGTATACAGGGGGGCTATTATGAGCAGTTCTTC	CASSIQGGYYEQFF
TRBJ2-2	.	TRBV12-3/TRBV12-4	few	TGTGCCAGCAGTTCACCGATCCCGAGGGACACCGGGGAGCTGTTTTTT	CASSSPIPRDTGELFF
TRBJ1-1	.	TRBV30	.	TGTGCCTGGAGTGACCGACTGGGGCAGGGGAAAACTGAAGCTTTCTTT	CAWSDRLGQGKTEAFF
TRBJ2-3	.	TRBV4-1	many	TGCGCCAGCAGCCAGAGGGGGGTTAGCACAGATACGCAGTATTTT	CASSQRGVSTDTQYF
TRBJ1-2	.	TRBV29-1	.	TGCAGCGTTGTTTTGGACACCCCCTTCTATGGCTACACCTTC	CSVVLDTPFYGYTF
TRBJ1-1	TRBD1	TRBV20-1	.	TGCAGTGCTTGGGACAGAACGAACACTGAAGCTTTCTTT	CSAWDRTNTEAFF
TRBJ1-1	.	TRBV6-1	.	TGTGCCAGCAGTTACCCCGATGAAGCTTTCTTT	CASSYPDEAFF
TRBJ1-5	TRBD1	TRBV27	.	TGTGCCAGCAGTTTAGAGCGGACAGGTAAAGATCAGCCCCAGCATTTT	CASSLERTGKDQPQHF
TRBJ2-1	.	TRBV7-6	many	TGTGCCAGCAGCTTAGGGGTGGTAACACCCACCACAAACTACAATGAGCAGTTCTTC	CASSLGVVTPTTNYNEQFF